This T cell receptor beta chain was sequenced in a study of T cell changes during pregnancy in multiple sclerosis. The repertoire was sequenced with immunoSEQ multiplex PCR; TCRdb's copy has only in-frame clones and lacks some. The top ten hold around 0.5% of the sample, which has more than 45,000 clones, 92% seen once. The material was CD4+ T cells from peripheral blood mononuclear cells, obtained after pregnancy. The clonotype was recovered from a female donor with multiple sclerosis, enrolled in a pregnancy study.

The CDR3 DNA is TGTGCCACCAGCAGAGATTACGGGGCCTACGAGCAGTACTTC. Its protein product is CATSRDYGAYEQYF. This chain uses TRBV15 with TRBJ2-7; TRBD2 might be the D (5 bases). Trimming cost V 0 bases and J 2 bases, with 8 bases left between them. In germline, CDR1 is LNHNV, CDR2 YYDKDF (reference sequence). The CDR3 contains 14 residues.